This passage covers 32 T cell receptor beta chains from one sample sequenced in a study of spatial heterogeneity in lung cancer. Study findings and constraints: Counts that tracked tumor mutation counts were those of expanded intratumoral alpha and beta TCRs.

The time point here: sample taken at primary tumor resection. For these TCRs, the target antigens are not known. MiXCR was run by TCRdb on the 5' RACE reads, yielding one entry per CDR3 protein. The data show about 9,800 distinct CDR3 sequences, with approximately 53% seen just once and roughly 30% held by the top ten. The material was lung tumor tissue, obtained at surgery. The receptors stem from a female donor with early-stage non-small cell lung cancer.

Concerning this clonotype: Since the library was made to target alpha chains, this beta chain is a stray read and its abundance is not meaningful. CDR3 sequence: CASSPRSTNNEQFF. The CDR3 nucleotides read TGTGCCAGCAGTCCCCGCAGTACTAACAATGAGCAGTTCTTC. The V and J genes are TRBV27 and TRBJ2-1; the D is unclear. Deletions cut 5 bases from V and 5 bases from J, with 13 bases between. In germline, CDR1 is MNHEY, CDR2 SMNVEV (reference sequence). CDR3 length: 14 residues.

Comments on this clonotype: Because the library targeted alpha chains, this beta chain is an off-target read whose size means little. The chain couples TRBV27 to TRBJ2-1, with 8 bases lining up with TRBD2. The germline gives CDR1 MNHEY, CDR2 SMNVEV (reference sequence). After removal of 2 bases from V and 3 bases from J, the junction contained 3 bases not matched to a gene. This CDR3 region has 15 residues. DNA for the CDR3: TGTGCCAGCAGTTTAGCGGGGGGTAACTACAATGAGCAGTTCTTC. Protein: CASSLAGGNYNEQFF.

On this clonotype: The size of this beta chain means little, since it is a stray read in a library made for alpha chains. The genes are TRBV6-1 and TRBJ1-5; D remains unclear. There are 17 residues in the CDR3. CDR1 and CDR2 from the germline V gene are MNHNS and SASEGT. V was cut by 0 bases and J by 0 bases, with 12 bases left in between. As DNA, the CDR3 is TGTGCCAGCAGTGAAGCGGGCGGATGGGGTAGCAATCAGCCCCAGCATTTT. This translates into CASSEAGGWGSNQPQHF.

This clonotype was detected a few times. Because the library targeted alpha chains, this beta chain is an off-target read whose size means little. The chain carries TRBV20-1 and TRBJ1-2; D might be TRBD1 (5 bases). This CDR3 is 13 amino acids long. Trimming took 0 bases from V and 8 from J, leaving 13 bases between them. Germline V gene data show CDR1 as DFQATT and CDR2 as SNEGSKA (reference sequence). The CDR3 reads CSARDPGLWGYTF. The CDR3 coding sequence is TGCAGTGCTAGAGACCCAGGGCTTTGGGGCTACACCTTC.

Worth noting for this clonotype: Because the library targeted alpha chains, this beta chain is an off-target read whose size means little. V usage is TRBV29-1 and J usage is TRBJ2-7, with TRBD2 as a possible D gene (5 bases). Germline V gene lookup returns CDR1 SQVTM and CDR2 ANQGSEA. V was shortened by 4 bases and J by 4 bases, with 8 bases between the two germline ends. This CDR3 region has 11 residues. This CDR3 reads CSVGRGYEQYF. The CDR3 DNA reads TGCAGCGTTGGCCGAGGGTACGAGCAGTACTTC.

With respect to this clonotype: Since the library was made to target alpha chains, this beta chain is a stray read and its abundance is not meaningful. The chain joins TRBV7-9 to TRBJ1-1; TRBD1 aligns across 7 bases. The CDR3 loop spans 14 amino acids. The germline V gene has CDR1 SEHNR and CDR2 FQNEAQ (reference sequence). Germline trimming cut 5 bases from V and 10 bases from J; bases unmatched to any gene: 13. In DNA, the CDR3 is TGTGCCAGCAGCCCCGAAACAGGGGCGAGGGGAGCTTTCTTT. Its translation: CASSPETGARGAFF.

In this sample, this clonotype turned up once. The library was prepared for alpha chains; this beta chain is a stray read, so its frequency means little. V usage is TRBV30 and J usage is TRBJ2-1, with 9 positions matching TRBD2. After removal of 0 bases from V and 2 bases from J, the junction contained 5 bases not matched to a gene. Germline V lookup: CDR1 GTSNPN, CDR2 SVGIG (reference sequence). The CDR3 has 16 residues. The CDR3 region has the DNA TGTGCCTGGAGTGTTGATCCTAGCGGGGCCTACAATGAGCAGTTCTTC. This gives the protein CAWSVDPSGAYNEQFF.

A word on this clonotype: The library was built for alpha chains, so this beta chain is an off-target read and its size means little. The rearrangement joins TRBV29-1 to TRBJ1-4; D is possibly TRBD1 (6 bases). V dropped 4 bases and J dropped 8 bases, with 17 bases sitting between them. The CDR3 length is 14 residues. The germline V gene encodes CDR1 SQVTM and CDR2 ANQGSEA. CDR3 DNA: TGCAGCGTTGCTCCCTCGGGGGCGGGGGAAAAACTGTTTTTT. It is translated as CSVAPSGAGEKLFF.

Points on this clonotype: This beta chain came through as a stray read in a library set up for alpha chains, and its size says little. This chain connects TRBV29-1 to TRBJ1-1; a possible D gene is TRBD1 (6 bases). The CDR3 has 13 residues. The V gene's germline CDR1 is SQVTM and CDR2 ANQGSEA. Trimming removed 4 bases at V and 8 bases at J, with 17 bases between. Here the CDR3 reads CSVVQGGGGEAFF. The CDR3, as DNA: TGCAGCGTTGTCCAGGGAGGAGGGGGAGAAGCTTTCTTT. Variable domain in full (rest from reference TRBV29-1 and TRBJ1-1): SAVISQKPSRDICQRGTSLTIQCQVDSQVTMMFWYRQQPGQSLTLIATANQGSEATYESGFVIDKFPISRPNLTFSTLTVSNMSPEDSSIYLCSVVQGGGGEAFFGQGTRLTVV.

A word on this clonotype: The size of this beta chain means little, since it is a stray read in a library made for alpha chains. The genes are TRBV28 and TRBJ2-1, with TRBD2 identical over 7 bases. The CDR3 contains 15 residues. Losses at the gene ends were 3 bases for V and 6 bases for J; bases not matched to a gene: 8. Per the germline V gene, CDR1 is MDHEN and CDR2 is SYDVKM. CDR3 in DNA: TGTGCCAGCAGTTTCTGGGCTAGCGGTTCCAATGAGCAGTTCTTC. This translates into CASSFWASGSNEQFF.

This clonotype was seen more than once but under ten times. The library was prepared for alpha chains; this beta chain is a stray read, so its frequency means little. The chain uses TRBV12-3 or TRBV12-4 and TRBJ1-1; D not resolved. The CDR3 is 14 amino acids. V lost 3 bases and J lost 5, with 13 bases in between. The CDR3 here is CASSFLGFRTEAFF. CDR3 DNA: TGTGCCAGCAGTTTTTTGGGGTTTAGGACTGAAGCTTTCTTT.

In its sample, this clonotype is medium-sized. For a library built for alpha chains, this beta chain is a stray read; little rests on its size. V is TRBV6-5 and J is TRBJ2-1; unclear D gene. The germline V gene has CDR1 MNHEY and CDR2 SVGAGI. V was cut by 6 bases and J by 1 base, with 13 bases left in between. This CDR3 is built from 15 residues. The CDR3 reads CASSRKGRSYNEQFF. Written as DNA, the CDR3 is TGTGCCAGCAGCCGGAAGGGTCGGTCCTACAATGAGCAGTTCTTC.

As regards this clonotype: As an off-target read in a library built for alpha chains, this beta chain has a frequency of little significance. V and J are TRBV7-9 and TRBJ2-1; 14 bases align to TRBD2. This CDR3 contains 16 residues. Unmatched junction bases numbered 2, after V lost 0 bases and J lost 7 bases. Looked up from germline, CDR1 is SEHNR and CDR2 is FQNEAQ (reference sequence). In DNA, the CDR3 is TGTGCCAGCAGCTTAGCCCGGACTAGCGGGGGGAATGAGCAGTTCTTC. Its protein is CASSLARTSGGNEQFF.

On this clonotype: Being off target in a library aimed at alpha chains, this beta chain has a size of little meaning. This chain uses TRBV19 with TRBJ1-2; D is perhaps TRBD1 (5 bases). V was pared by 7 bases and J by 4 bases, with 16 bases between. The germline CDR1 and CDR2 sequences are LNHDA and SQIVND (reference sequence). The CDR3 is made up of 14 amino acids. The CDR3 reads CASTAQGAGYGYTF. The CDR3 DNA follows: TGTGCCAGTACCGCCCAGGGCGCGGGCTATGGCTACACCTTC. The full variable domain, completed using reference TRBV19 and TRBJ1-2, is DGGITQSPKYLFRKEGQNVTLSCEQNLNHDAMYWYRQDPGQGLRLIYYSQIVNDFQKGDIAEGYSVSREKKESFPLTVTSAQKNPTAFYLCASTAQGAGYGYTFGSGTRLTVV.

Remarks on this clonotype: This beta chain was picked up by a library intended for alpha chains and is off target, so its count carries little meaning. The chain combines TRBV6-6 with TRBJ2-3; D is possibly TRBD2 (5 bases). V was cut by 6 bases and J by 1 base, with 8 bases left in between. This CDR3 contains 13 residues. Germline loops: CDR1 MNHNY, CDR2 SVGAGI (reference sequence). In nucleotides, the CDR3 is TGTGCCAGCAGGGACTCCGGCACAGATACGCAGTATTTT. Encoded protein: CASRDSGTDTQYF.

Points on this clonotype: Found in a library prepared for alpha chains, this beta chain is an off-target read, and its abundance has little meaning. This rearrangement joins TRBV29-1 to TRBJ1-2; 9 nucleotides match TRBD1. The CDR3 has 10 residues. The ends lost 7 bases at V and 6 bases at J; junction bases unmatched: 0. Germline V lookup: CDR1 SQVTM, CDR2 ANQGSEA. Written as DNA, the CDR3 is TGCAGCGGGGACAGGGATGGCTACACCTTC. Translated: CSGDRDGYTF.

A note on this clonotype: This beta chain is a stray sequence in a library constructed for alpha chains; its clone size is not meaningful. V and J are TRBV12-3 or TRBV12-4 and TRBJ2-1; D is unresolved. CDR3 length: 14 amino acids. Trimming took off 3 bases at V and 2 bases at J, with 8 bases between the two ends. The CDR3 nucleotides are TGTGCCAGCAGTTTCAGCAGAGCCTACAATGAGCAGTTCTTC. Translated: CASSFSRAYNEQFF.

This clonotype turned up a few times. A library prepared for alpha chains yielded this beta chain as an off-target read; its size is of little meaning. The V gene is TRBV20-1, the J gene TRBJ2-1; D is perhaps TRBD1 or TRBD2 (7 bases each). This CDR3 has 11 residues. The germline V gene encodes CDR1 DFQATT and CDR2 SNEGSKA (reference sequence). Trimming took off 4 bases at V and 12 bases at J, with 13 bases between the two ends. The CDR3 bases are TGCAGTGCTACACTCAGGGGGGGGCAGTTCTTC. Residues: CSATLRGGQFF.

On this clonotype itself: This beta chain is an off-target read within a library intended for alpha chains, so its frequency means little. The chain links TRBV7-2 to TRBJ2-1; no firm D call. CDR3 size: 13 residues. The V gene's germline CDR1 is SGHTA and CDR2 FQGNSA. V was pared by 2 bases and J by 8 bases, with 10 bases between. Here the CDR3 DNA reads TGTGCCAGCAGCTTAAGAGTTGGGTATGAGCAGTTCTTC. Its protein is CASSLRVGYEQFF. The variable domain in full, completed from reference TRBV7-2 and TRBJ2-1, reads GAGVSQSPSNKVTEKGKDVELRCDPISGHTALYWYRQSLGQGLEFLIYFQGNSAPDKSGLPSDRFSAERTGGSVSTLTIQRTQQEDSAVYLCASSLRVGYEQFFGPGTRLTVL.

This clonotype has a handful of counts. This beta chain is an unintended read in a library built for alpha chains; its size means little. The CDR3 bases are TGTGCCATCCGACAGTTCTATAATTCACCCCTCCACTTT. It is translated as CAIRQFYNSPLHF. The gene calls are TRBV10-3 and TRBJ1-6, with a weak D call TRBD1 (5 bases). Germline V gives CDR1 ENHRY, CDR2 SYGVKD. The CDR3 consists of 13 residues. Trimming removed 8 bases at V and 3 bases at J, with 8 bases between.

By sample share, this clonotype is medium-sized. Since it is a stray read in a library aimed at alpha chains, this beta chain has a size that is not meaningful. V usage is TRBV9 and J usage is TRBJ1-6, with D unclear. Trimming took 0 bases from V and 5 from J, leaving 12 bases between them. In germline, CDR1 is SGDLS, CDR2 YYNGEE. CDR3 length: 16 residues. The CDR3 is CASSVGSDVHNSPLHF. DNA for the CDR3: TGTGCCAGCAGCGTAGGATCAGACGTGCATAATTCACCCCTCCACTTT.

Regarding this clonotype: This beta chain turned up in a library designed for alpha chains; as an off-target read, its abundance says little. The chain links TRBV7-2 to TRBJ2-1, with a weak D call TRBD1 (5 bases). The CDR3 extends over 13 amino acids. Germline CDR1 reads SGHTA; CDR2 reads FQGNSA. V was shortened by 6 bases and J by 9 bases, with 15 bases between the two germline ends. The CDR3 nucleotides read TGTGCCAGCAGTTCATCACCAGGGTTTGAGCAGTTCTTC. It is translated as CASSSSPGFEQFF.

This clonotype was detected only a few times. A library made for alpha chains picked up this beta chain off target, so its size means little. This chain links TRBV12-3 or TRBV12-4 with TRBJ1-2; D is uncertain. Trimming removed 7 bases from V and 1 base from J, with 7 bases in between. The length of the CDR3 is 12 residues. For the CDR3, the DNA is TGTGCCAGCACCCGAGATAACTATGGCTACACCTTC. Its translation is CASTRDNYGYTF.

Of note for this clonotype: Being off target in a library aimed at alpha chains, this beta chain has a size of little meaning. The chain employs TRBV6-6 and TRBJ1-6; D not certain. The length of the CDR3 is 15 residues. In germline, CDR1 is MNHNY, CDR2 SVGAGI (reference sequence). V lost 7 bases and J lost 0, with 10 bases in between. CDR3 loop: CASTSMGSYNSPLHF. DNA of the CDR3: TGTGCCAGCACGTCAATGGGCTCCTATAATTCACCCCTCCACTTT.

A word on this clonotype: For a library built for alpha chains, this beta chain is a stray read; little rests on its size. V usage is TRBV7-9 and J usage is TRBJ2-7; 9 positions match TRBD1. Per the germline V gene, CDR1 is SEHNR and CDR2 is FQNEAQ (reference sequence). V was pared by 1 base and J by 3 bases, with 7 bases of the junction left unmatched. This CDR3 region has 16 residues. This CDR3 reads CASSLEWSDRGYEQYF. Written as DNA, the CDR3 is TGTGCCAGCAGCTTAGAATGGTCGGACAGGGGCTACGAGCAGTACTTC.

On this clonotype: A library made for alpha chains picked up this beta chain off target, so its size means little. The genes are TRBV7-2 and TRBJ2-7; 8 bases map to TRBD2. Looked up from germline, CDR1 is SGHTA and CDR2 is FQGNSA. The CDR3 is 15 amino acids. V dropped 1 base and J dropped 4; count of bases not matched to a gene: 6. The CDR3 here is CASSLGPGGTYEQYF. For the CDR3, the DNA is TGTGCCAGCAGCTTAGGACCGGGGGGGACTTACGAGCAGTACTTC.

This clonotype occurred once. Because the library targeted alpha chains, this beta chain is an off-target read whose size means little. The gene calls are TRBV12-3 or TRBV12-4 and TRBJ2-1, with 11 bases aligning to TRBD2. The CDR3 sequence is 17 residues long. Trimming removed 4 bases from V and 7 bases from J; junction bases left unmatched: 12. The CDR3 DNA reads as TGTGCCAGCAGTTCCGGTAGCGGGGGGGCCAGGAGAAATGAGCAGTTCTTC. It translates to CASSSGSGGARRNEQFF.

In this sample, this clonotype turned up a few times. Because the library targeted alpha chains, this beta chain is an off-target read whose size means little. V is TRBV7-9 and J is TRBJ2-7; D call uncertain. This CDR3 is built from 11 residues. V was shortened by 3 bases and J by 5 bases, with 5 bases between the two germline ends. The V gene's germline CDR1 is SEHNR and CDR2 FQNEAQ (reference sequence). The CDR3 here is CASSLGDEQYF. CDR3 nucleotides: TGTGCCAGCAGCTTGGGCGACGAGCAGTACTTC.

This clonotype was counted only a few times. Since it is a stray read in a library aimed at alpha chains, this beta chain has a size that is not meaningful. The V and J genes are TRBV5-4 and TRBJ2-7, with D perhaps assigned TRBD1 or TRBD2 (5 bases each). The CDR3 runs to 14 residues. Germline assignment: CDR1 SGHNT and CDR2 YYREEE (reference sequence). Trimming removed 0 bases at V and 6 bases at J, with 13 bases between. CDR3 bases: TGTGCCAGCAGCTTGGTGGACCGTGGGGGCGAGCAGTACTTC. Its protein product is CASSLVDRGGEQYF.

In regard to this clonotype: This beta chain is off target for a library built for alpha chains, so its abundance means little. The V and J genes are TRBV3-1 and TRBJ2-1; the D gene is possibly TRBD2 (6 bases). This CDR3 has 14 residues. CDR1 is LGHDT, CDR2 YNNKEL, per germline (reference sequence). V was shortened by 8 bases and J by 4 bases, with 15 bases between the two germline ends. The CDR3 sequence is CASAAAGGYNEQFF. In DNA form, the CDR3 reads TGTGCCAGCGCCGCGGCCGGGGGTTACAATGAGCAGTTCTTC.

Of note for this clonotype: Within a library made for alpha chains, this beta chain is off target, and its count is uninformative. The CDR3 reads CSAVGTTYEQYF. The DNA for the CDR3 is TGCAGTGCTGTCGGGACCACCTACGAGCAGTACTTC. The chain couples TRBV20-1 to TRBJ2-7; TRBD1 or TRBD2 may be the D gene (5 bases each). The CDR3 has 12 residues. CDR1 and CDR2 (germline): DFQATT, SNEGSKA (reference sequence). V was clipped by 5 bases and J by 2 bases, with 10 bases between them.

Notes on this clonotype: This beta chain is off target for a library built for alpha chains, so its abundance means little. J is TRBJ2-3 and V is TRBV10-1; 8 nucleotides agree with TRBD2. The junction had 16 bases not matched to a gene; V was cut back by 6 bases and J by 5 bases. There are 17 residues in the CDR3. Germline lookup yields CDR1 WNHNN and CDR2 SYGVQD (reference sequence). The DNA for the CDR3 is TGCGCCAGCAGAGAACAAGCGGGGGCTGGCCGTGGAGATACGCAGTATTTT. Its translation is CASREQAGAGRGDTQYF.